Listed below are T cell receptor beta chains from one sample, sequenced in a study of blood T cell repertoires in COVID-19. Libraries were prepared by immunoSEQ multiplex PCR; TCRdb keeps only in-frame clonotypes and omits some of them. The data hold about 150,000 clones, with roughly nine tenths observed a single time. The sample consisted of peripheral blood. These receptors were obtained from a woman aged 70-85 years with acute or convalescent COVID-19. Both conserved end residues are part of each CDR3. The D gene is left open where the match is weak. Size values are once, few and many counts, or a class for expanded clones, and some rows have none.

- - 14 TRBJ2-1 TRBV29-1 CSVEVTDHYNEQFF TGCAGCGTTGAAGTTACAGACCACTACAATGAGCAGTTCTTC
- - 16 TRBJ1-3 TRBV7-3 CASSYDSRTAGNTIYF TGTGCCAGCAGCTATGACTCACGGACAGCTGGAAACACCATATATTTT
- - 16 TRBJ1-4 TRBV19 CASQEPRGGRIEKLFF TGTGCCAGTCAAGAACCCCGGGGGGGAAGAATCGAAAAACTGTTTTTT
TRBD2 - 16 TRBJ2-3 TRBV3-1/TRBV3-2 CASSQTSGGAPHTQYF TGTGCCAGCAGCCAGACTAGCGGGGGGGCCCCACATACGCAGTATTTT
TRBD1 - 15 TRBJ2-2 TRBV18 CASSHRGQVTGELFF TGTGCCAGCTCACACAGGGGGCAGGTCACCGGGGAGCTGTTTTTT
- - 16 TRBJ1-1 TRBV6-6 CASSYFRGAMNTEAFF TGTGCCAGCAGTTACTTTCGGGGGGCAATGAACACTGAAGCTTTCTTT
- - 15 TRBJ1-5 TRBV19 CASSRGGNSNQPQHF TGTGCCAGTAGCCGAGGAGGGAATAGCAATCAGCCCCAGCATTTT
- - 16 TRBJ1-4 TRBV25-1 CASSEGASTTNEKLFF TGTGCCAGCAGTGAAGGGGCCTCTACAACTAATGAAAAACTGTTTTTT
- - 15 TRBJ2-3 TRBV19 CASSRERGSTDTQYF TGTGCCAGTAGCCGAGAACGGGGAAGCACAGATACGCAGTATTTT
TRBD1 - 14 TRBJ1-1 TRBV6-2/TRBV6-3 CASSYSTGGTEAFF TGTGCCAGCAGTTATTCTACAGGGGGCACTGAAGCTTTCTTT
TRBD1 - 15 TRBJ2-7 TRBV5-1 CASSGGGTGNYEQYF TGCGCCAGCAGCGGGGGCGGGACAGGGAACTACGAGCAGTACTTC
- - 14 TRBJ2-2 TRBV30 CAWSPPPGTGELFF TGTGCCTGGAGCCCCCCCCCAGGCACCGGGGAGCTGTTTTTT
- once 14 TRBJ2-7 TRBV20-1 CSASTGNSRNEQYF TGCAGTGCTAGTACTGGAAACAGCCGGAACGAGCAGTACTTC
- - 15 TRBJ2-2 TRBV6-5 CASSYVQGRGGELFF TGTGCCAGCAGTTACGTCCAGGGGAGGGGCGGGGAGCTGTTTTTT
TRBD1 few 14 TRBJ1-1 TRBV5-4 CASSLVGTGGEAFF TGTGCCAGCAGCTTGGTTGGGACAGGGGGTGAAGCTTTCTTT
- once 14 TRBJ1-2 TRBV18 CASSSLEASGGYTF TGTGCCAGCTCATCCTTGGAGGCTTCGGGGGGCTACACCTTC
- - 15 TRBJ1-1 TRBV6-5 CASSYSTGGGTEAFF TGTGCCAGCAGTTACTCGACAGGAGGCGGGACTGAAGCTTTCTTT
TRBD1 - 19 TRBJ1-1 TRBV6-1 CASSEAFGGMTGLNTEAFF TGTGCCAGCAGTGAAGCTTTCGGAGGGATGACAGGGCTGAACACTGAAGCTTTCTTT